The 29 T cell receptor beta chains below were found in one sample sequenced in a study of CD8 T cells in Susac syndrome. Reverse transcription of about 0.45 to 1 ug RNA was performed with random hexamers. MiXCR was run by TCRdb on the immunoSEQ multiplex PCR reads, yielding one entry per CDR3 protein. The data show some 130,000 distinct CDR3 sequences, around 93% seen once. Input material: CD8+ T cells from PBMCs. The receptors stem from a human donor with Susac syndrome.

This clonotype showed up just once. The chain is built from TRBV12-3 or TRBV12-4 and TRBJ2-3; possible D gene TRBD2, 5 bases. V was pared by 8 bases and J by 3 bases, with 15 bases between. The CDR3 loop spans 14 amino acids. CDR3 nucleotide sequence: TGTGCCAGCCGAGAATCCGGGGAAACAGATACGCAGTATTTT. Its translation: CASRESGETDTQYF.

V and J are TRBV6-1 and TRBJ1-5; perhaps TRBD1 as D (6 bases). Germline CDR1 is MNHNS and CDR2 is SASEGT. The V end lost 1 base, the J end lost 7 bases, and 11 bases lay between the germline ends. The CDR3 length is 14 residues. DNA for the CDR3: TGTGCCAGCAGTGAAGTGGAGGGGGAGCAGCCCCAGCATTTT. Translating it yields CASSEVEGEQPQHF.

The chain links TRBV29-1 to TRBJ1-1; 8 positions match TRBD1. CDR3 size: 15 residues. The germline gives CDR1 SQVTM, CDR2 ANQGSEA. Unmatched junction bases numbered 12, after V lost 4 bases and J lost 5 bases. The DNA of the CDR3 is TGCAGCGTTGCGGGGACAGGAAGGGGGGAAACTGAAGCTTTCTTT. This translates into CSVAGTGRGETEAFF.

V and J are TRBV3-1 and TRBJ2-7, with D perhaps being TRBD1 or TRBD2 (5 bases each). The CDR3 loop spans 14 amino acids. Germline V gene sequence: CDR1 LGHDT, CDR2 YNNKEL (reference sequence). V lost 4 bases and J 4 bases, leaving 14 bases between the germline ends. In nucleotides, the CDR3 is TGTGCCAGCAGCCCGGGATTCCAGGGTTACGAGCAGTACTTC. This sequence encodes CASSPGFQGYEQYF.

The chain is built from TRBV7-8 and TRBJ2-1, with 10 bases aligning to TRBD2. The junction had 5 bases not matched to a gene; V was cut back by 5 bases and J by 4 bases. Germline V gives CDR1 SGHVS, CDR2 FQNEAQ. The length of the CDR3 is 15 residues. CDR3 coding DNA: TGTGCCAGCAGCAAACAGCGGGAGGGTTACAATGAGCAGTTCTTC. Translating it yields CASSKQREGYNEQFF. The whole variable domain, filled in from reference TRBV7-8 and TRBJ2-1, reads GAGVSQSPRYKVAKRGQDVALRCDPISGHVSLFWYQQALGQGPEFLTYFQNEAQLDKSGLPSDRFFAERPEGSVSTLKIQRTQQEDSAVYLCASSKQREGYNEQFFGPGTRLTVL.

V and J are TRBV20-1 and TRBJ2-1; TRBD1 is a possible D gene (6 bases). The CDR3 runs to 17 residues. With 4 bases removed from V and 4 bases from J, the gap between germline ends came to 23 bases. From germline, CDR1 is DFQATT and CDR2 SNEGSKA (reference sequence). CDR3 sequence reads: CSAKQSTSGAVYNEQFF. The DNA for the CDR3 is TGCAGTGCTAAGCAATCGACTTCAGGGGCGGTGTACAATGAGCAGTTCTTC.

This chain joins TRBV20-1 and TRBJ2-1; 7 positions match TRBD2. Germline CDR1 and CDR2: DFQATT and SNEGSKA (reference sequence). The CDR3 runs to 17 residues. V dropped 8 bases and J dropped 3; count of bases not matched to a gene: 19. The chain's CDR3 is CSLNGASGTKSYNEQFF. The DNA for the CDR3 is TGCAGTTTAAACGGGGCTAGCGGAACCAAGAGCTACAATGAGCAGTTCTTC.

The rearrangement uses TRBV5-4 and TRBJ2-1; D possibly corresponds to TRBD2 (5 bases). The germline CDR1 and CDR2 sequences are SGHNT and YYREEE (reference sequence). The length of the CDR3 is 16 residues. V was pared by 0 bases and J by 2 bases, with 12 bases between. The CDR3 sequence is CASSLVAADPYNEQFF. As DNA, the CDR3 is TGTGCCAGCAGCTTGGTAGCAGCGGACCCCTACAATGAGCAGTTCTTC.

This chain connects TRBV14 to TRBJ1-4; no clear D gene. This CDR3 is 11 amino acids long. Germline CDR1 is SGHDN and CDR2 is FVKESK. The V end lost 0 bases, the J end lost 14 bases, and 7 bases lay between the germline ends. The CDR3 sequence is CASSQEFRLFF. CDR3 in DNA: TGTGCCAGCAGCCAAGAGTTTAGGCTGTTTTTT.

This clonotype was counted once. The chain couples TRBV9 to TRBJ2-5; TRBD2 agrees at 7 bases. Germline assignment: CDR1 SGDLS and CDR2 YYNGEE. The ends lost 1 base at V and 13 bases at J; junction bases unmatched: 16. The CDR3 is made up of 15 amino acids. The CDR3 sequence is CASSVSFAGVPVLYF. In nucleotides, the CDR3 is TGTGCCAGCAGCGTAAGTTTTGCGGGAGTCCCGGTTCTGTACTTC. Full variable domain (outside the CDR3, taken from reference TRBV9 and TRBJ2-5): DSGVTQTPKHLITATGQRVTLRCSPRSGDLSVYWYQQSLDQGLQFLIQYYNGEERAKGNILERFSAQQFPDLHSELNLSSLELGDSALYFCASSVSFAGVPVLYFGPGTRLLVL.

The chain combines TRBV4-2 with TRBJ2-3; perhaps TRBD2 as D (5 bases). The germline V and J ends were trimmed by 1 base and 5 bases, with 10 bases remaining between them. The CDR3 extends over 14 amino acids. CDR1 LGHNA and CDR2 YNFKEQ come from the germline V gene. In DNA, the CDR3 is TGTGCCAGCAGCCAAGGAGGGAATTTAGATACGCAGTATTTT. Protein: CASSQGGNLDTQYF.

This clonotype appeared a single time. CDR3 sequence reads: CASSSRMGNEQFF. CDR3 nucleotide sequence: TGTGCCAGCAGCTCCCGAATGGGCAATGAGCAGTTCTTC. The chain links TRBV11-3 to TRBJ2-1, with D uncertain. CDR3 size: 13 residues. V was trimmed by 4 bases and J by 6 bases, leaving 10 bases between them. Germline lookup yields CDR1 SGHNT and CDR2 YENEEA.

In DNA form, the CDR3 reads TGTGCCAGTAGTATATCGGGACAGGGTAACAATGAGCAGTTCTTC. Translation: CASSISGQGNNEQFF. The V and J genes are TRBV19 and TRBJ2-1; 9 nucleotides line up with TRBD1. J was trimmed by 5 bases and V by 2 bases; bases with no gene match: 4. The CDR3 sequence is 15 residues long. The germline gives CDR1 LNHDA, CDR2 SQIVND (reference sequence).

The DNA of the CDR3 is TGTGCTAGTGGTCAGGGAGTAACTGAAGCTTTCTTT. Translating gives CASGQGVTEAFF. This chain links TRBV12-5 with TRBJ1-1; perhaps TRBD1 as D (5 bases). CDR1 is LGHNT and CDR2 is FRNRAP in the germline V gene. The V gene lost 5 bases and the J gene lost 5 bases, with 9 bases spanning the gap. The CDR3 is 12 residues long.

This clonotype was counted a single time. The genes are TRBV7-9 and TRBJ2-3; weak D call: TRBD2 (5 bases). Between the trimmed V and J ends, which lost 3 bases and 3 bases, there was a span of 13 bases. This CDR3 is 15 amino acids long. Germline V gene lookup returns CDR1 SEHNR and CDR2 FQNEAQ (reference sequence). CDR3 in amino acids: CASSLTDSWTDTQYF. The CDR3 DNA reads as TGTGCCAGCAGCTTGACGGACTCCTGGACAGATACGCAGTATTTT.

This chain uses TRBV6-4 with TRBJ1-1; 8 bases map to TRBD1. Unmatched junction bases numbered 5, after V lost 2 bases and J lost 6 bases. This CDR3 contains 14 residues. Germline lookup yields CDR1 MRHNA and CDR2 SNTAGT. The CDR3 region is CASSDEPGGPEAFF. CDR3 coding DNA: TGTGCCAGCAGTGACGAACCAGGGGGCCCTGAAGCTTTCTTT.

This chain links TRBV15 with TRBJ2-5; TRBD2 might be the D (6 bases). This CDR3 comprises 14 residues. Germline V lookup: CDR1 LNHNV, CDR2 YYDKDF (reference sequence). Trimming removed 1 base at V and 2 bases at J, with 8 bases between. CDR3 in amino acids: CATSRVGGQETQYF. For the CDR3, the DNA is TGTGCCACCAGCAGAGTGGGGGGTCAAGAGACCCAGTACTTC.

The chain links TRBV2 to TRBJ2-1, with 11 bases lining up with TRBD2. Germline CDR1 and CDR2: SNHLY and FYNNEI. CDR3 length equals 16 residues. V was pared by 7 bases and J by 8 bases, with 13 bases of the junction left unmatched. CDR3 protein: CASIRLLAGVTHEQFF. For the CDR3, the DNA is TGTGCCAGCATCCGACTACTAGCGGGAGTTACCCATGAGCAGTTCTTC.

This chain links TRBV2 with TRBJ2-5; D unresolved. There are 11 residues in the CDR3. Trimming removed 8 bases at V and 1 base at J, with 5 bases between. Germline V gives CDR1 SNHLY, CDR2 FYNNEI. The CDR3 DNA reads TGTGCCAGCGGGGTCCAAGAGACCCAGTACTTC. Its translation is CASGVQETQYF.

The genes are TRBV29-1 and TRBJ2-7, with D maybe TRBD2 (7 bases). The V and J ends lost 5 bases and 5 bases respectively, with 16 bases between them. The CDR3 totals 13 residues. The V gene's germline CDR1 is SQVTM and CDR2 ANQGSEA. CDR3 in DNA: TGCAGCGTTCAAGGGGGGGTCTACCACGAGCAGTACTTC. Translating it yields CSVQGGVYHEQYF.

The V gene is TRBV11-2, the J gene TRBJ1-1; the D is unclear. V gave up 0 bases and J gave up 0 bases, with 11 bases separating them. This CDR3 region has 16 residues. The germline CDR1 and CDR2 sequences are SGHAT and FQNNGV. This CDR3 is CASSLDLKGMNTEAFF. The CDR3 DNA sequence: TGTGCCAGCAGCTTAGATTTGAAGGGTATGAACACTGAAGCTTTCTTT.

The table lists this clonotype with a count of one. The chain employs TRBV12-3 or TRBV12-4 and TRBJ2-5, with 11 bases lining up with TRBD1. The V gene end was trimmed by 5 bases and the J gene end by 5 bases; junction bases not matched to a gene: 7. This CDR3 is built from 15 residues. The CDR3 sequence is CASSLDRGLVETQYF. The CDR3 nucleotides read TGTGCCAGCAGTCTGGACAGGGGGCTTGTCGAGACCCAGTACTTC.

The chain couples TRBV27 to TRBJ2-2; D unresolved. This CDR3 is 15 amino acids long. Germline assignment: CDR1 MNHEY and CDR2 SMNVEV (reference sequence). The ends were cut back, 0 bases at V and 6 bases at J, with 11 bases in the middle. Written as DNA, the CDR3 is TGTGCCAGCAGTTTATCTCTGGGTTCGGCCGGGGAGCTGTTTTTT. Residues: CASSLSLGSAGELFF.

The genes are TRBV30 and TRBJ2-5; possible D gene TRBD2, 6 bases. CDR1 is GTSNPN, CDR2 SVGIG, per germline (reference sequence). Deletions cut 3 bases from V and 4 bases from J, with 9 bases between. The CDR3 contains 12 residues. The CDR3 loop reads CAWSGDSETQYF. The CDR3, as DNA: TGTGCCTGGAGCGGGGACTCAGAGACCCAGTACTTC.

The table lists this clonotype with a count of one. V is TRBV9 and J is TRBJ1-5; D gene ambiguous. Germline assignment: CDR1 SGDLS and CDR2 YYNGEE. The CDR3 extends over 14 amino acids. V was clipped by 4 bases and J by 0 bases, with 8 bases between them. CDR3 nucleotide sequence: TGTGCCAGCAGCTCAGGAAGTAGCAATCAGCCCCAGCATTTT. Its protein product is CASSSGSSNQPQHF.

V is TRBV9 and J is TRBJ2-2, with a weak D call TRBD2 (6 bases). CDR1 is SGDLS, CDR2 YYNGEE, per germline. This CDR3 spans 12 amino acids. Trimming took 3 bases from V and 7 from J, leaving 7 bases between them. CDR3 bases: TGTGCCAGCAGCGCCGGGGGCGGGGAGCTGTTTTTT. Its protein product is CASSAGGGELFF.

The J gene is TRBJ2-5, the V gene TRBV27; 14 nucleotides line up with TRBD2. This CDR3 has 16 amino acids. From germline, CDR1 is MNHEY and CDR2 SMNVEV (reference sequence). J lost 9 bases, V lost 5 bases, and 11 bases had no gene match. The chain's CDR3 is CASSPRLAGGSGAQYF. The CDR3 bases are TGTGCCAGCAGTCCACGACTAGCGGGAGGGTCCGGGGCCCAGTACTTC.

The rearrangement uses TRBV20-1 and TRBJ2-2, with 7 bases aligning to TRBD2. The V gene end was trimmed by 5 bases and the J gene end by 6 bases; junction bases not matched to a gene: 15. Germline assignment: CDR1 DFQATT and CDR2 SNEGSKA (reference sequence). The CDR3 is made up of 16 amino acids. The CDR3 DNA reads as TGCAGTGCTCCCCCGCTCGGGGCAGGGAGGGCCGGGGAGCTGTTTTTT. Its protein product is CSAPPLGAGRAGELFF.

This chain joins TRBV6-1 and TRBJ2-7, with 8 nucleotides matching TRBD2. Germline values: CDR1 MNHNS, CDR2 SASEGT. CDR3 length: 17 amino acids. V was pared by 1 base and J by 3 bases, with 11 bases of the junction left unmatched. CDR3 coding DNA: TGTGCCAGCAGTGAAGTTCCGGCGGGAGGTGAGAGCTACGAGCAGTACTTC. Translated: CASSEVPAGGESYEQYF.